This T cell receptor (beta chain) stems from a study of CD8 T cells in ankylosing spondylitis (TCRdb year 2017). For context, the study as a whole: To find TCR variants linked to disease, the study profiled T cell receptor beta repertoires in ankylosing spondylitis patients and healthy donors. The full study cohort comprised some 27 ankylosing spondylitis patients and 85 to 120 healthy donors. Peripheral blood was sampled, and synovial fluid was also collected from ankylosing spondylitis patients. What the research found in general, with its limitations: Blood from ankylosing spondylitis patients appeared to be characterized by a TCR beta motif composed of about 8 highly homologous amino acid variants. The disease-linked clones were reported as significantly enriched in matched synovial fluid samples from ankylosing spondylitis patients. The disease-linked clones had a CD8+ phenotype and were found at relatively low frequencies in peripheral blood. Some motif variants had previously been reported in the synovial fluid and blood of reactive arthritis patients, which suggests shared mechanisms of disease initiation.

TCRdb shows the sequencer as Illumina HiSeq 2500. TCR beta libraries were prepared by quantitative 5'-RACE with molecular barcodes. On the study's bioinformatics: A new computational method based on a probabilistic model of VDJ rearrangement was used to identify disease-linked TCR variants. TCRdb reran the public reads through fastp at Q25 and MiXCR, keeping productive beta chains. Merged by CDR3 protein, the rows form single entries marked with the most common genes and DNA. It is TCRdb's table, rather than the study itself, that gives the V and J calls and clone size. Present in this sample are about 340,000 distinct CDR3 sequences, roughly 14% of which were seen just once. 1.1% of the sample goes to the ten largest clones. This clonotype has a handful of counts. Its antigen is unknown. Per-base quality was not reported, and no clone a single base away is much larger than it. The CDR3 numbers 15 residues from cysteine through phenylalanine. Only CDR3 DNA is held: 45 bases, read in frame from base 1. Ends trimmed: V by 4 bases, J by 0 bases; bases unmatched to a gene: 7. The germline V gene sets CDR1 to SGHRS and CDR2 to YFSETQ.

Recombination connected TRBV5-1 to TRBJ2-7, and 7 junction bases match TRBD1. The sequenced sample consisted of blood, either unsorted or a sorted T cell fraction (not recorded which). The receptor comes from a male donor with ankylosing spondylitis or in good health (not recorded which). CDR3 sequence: CASSVGQASSYEQYF. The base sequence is TGCGCCAGCAGCGTCGGACAGGCAAGCTCCTACGAGCAGTACTTC.